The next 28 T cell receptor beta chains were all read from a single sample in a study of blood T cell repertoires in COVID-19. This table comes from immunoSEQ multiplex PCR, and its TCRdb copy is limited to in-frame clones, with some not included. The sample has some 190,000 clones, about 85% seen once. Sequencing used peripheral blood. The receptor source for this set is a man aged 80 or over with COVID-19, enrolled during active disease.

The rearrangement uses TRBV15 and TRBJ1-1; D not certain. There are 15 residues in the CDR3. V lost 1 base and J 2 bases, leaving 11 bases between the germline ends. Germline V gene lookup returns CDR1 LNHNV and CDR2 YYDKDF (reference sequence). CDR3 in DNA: TGTGCCACCAGCAGAGGGGAGATAGGAAACACTGAAGCTTTCTTT. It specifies CATSRGEIGNTEAFF.

The DNA for the CDR3 is TGTGCCAGCAGTCCACCGGGTTATACTGGCTACACCTTC. It is translated as CASSPPGYTGYTF. The rearrangement links TRBV6-5 to TRBJ1-2, with D unresolved. The CDR3 extends over 13 amino acids. V lost 5 bases to trimming and J lost 7 bases, with 14 bases between them. Germline CDR1 and CDR2: MNHEY and SVGAGI.

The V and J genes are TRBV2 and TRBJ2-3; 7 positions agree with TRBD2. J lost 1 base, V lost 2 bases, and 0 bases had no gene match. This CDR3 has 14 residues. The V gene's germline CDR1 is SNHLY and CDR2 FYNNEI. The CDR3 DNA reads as TGTGCCAGCAGTGAACTAGCGGGCACAGATACGCAGTATTTT. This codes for CASSELAGTDTQYF. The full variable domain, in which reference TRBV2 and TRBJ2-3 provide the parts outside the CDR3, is EPEVTQTPSHQVTQMGQEVILRCVPISNHLYFYWYRQILGQKVEFLVSFYNNEISEKSEIFDDQFSVERPDGSNFTLKIRSTKLEDSAMYFCASSELAGTDTQYFGPGTRLTVL.

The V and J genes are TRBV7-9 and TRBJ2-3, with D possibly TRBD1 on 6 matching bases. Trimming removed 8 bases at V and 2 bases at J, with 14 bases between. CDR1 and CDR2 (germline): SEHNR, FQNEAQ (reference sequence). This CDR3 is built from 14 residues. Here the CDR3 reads CASRWQGLTDTQYF. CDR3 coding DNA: TGTGCCAGCCGGTGGCAGGGGCTCACAGATACGCAGTATTTT.

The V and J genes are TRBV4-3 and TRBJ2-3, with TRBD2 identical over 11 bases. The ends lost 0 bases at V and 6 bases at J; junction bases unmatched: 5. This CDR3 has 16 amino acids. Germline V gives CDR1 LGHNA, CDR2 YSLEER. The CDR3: CASSQDRSGGADTQYF. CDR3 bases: TGCGCCAGCAGCCAAGATCGTAGCGGGGGGGCCGATACGCAGTATTTT.

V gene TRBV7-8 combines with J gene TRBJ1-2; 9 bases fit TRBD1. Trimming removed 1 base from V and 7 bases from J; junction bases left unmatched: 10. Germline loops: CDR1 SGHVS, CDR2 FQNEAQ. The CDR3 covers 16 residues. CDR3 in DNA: TGTGCCAGCAGCTTAGACACCGGGACAGGGAATCGTGGCTACACCTTC. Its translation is CASSLDTGTGNRGYTF.

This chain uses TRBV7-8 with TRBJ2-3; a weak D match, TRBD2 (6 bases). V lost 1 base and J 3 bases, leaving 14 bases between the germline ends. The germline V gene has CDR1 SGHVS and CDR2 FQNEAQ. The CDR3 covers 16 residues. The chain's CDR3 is CASSLDPGVVTDTQYF. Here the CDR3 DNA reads TGTGCCAGCAGCTTAGACCCGGGGGTCGTTACAGATACGCAGTATTTT.

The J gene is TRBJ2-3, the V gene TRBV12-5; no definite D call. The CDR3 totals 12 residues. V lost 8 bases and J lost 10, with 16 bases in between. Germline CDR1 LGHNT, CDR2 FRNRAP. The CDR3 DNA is TGTGCTAGTCCCTCCTCCGCCCGGTCGCAGTATTTT. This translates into CASPSSARSQYF.

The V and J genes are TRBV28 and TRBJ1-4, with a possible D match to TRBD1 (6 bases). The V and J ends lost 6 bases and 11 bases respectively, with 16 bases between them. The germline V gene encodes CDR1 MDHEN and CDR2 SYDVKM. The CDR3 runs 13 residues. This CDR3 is CASSRPDSRKLFF. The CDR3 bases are TGTGCCAGCAGCCGCCCGGACAGTCGCAAACTGTTTTTT.

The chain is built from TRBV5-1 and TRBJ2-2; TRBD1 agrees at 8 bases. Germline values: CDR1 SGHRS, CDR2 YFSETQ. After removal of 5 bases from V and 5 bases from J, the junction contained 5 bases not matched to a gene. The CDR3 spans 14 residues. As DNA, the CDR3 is TGCGCCAGCAGACAGGGGGAGAGAACCGGGGAGCTGTTTTTT. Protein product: CASRQGERTGELFF.

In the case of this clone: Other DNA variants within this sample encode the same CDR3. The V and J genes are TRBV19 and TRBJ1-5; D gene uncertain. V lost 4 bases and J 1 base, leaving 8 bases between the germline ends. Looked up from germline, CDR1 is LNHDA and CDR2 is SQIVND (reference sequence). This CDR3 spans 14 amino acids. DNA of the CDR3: TGTGCCAGTAGTACTCAGGTCAGCAATCAGCCCCAGCATTTT. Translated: CASSTQVSNQPQHF.

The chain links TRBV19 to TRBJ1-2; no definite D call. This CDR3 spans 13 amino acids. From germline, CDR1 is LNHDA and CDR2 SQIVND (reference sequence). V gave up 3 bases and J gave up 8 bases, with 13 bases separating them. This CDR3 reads CASSMGRVDGYTF. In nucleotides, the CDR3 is TGTGCCAGTAGTATGGGGAGGGTCGACGGCTACACCTTC.

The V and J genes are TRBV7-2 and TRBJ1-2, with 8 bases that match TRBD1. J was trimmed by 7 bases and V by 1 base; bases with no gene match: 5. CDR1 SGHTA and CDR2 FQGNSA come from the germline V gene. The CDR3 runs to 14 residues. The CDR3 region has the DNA TGTGCCAGCAGCTTAGGGCAGGGGGCGCGTGGCTACACCTTC. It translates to CASSLGQGARGYTF.

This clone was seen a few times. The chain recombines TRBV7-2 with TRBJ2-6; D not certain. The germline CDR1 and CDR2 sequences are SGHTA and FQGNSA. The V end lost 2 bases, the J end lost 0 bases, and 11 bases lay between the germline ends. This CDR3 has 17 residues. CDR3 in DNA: TGTGCCAGCAGCTTAATAGGCCGGAGCTCTGGGGCCAACGTCCTGACTTTC. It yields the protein CASSLIGRSSGANVLTF.

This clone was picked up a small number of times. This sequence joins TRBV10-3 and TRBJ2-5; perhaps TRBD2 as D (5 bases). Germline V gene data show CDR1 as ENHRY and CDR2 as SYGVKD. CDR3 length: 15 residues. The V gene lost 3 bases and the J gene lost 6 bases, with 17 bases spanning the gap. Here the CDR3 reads CAISEPRGLAQTQYF. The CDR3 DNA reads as TGTGCCATCAGTGAACCGAGAGGGCTAGCTCAGACCCAGTACTTC.

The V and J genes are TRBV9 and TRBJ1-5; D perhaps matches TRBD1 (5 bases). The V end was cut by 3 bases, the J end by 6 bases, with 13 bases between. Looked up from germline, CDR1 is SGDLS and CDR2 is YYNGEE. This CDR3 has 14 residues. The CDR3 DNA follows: TGTGCCAGCAGCGGAGGGGCGGGGGTTCAGCCCCAGCATTTT. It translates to CASSGGAGVQPQHF.

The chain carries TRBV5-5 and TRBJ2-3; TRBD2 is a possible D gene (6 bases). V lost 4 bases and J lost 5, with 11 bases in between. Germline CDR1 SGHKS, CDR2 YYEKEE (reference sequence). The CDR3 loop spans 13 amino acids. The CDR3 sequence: CASSVTSQDTQYF. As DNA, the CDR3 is TGTGCCAGCAGCGTGACTAGTCAAGATACGCAGTATTTT. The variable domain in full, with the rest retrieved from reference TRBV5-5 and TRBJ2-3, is DAGVTQSPTHLIKTRGQQVTLRCSPISGHKSVSWYQQVLGQGPQFIFQYYEKEERGRGNFPDRFSARQFPNYSSELNVNALLLGDSALYLCASSVTSQDTQYFGPGTRLTVL.

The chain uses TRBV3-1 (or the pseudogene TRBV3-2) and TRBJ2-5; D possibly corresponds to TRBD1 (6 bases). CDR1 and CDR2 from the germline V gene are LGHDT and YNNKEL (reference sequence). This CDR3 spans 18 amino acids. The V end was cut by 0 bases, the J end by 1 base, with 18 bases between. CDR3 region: CASSQDRGEGEPQETQYF. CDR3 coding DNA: TGTGCCAGCAGCCAAGATCGAGGCGAGGGGGAGCCCCAAGAGACCCAGTACTTC.

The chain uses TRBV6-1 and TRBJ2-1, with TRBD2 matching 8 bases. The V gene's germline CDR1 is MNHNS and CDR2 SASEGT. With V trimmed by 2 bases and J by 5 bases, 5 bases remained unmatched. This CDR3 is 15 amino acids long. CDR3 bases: TGTGCCAGCAGTGAACACGGGGGGGCCCACAATGAGCAGTTCTTC. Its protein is CASSEHGGAHNEQFF.

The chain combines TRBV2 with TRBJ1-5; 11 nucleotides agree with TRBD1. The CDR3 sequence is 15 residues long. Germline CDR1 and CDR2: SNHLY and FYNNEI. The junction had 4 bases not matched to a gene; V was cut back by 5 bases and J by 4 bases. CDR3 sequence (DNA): TGTGCCAGCAGTACCCGGGACAGGGGGAATCAGCCCCAGCATTTT. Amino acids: CASSTRDRGNQPQHF.

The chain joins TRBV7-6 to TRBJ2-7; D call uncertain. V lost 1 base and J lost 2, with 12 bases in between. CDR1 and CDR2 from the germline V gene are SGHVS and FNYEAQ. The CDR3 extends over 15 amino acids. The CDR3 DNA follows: TGTGCCAGCAGCTTAGGCCAGGCGCGAGCCTACGAGCAGTACTTC. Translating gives CASSLGQARAYEQYF.

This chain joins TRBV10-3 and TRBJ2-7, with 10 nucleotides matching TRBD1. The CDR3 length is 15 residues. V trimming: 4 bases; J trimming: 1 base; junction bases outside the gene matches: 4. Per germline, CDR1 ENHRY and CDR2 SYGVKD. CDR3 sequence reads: CAISGGDRGSYEQYF. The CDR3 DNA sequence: TGTGCCATCAGTGGGGGGGACAGGGGATCCTACGAGCAGTACTTC.

CDR3 bases: TGTGCCAGCAGAGAAGCTAGCAATCAGCCCCAGCATTTT. Protein sequence: CASREASNQPQHF. This chain joins TRBV28 and TRBJ1-5; D gene ambiguous. The CDR3 loop spans 13 amino acids. With 6 bases removed from V and 0 bases from J, the gap between germline ends came to 6 bases. Germline V gene sequence: CDR1 MDHEN, CDR2 SYDVKM.

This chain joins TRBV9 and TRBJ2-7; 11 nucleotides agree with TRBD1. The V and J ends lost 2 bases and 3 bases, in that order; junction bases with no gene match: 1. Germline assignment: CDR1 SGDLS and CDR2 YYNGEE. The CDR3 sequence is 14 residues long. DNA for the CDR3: TGTGCCAGCAGCGTGGGACAGGGGGTCTACGAGCAGTACTTC. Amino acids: CASSVGQGVYEQYF. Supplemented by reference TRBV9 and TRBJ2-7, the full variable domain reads DSGVTQTPKHLITATGQRVTLRCSPRSGDLSVYWYQQSLDQGLQFLIQYYNGEERAKGNILERFSAQQFPDLHSELNLSSLELGDSALYFCASSVGQGVYEQYFGPGTRLTVT.

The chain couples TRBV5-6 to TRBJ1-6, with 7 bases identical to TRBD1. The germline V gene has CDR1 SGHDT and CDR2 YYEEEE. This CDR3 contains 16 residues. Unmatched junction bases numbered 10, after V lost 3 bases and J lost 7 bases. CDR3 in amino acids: CASSSAGGTGNSPLHF. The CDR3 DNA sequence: TGTGCCAGCAGCTCCGCAGGGGGAACGGGCAATTCACCCCTCCACTTT.

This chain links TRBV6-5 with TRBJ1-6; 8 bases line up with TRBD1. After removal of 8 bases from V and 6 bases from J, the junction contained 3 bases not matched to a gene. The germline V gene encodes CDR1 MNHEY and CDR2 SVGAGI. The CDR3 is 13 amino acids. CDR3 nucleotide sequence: TGTGCCAGCTCTGGACAGGGTAATTCACCCCTCCACTTT. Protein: CASSGQGNSPLHF.

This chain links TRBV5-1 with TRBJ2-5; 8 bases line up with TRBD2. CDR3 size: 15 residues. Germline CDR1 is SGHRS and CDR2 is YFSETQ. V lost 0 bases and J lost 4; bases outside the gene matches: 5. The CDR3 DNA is TGCGCCAGCAGCTTGGTAGGCCTAGCGGGAGAGACCCAGTACTTC. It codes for CASSLVGLAGETQYF.

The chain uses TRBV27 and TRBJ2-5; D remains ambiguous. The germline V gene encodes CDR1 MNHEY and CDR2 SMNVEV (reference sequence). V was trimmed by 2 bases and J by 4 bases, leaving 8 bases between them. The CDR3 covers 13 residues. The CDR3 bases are TGTGCCAGCAGTTTACGGGTCCGAGAGACCCAGTACTTC. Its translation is CASSLRVRETQYF.